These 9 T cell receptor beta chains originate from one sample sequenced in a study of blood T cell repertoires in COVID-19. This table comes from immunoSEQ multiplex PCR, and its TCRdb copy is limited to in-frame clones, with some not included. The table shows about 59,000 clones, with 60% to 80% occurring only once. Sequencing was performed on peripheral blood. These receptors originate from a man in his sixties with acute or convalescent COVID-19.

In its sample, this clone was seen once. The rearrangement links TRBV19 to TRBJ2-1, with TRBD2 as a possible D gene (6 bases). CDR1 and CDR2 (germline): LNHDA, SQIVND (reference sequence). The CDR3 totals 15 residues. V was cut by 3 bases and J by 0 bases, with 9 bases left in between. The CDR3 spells CASSMFGGSYNEQFF. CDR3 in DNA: TGTGCCAGTAGTATGTTCGGGGGCTCCTACAATGAGCAGTTCTTC.

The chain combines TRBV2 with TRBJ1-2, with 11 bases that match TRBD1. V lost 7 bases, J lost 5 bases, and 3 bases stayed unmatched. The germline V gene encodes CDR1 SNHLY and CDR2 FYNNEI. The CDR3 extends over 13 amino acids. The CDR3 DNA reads TGTGCCAGCACCCGGGACAGGGGGTATGGCTACACCTTC. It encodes CASTRDRGYGYTF. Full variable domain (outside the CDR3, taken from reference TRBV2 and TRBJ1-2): EPEVTQTPSHQVTQMGQEVILRCVPISNHLYFYWYRQILGQKVEFLVSFYNNEISEKSEIFDDQFSVERPDGSNFTLKIRSTKLEDSAMYFCASTRDRGYGYTFGSGTRLTVV.

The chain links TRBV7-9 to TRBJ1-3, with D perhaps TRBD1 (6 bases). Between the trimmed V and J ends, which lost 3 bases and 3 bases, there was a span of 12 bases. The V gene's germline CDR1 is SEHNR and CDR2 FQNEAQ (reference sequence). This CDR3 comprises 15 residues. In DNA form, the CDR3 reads TGTGCCAGCAGCTTTGGGGGCACCAGTGGAAACACCATATATTTT. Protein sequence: CASSFGGTSGNTIYF.

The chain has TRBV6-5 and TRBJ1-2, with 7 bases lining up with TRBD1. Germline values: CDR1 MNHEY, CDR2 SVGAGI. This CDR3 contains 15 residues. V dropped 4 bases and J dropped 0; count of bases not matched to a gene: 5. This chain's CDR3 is CASSSNRGANYGYTF. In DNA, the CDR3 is TGTGCCAGCAGTTCCAACAGGGGAGCTAACTATGGCTACACCTTC.

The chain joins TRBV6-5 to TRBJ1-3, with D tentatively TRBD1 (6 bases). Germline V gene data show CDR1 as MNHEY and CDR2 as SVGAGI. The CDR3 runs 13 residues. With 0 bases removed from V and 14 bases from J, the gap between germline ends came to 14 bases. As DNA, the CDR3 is TGTGCCAGCAGTTACTCTTGGGACACCGAAGTATATTTT. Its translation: CASSYSWDTEVYF.

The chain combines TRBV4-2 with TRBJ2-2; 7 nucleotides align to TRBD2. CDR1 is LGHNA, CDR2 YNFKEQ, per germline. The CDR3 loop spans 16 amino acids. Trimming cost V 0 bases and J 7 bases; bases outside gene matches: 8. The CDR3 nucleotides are TGTGCCAGCAGCCAAGATCCGACTAGCTCTGGCGGGGAGCTGTTTTTT. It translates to CASSQDPTSSGGELFF.

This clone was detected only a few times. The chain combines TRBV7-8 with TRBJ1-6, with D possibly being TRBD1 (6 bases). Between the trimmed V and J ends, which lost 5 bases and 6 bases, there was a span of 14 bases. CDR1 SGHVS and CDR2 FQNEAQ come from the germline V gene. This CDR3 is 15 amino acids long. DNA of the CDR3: TGTGCCAGCAGCCCACACACAGGGTTTAATTCACCCCTCCACTTT. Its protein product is CASSPHTGFNSPLHF. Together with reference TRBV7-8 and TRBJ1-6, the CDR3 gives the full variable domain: GAGVSQSPRYKVAKRGQDVALRCDPISGHVSLFWYQQALGQGPEFLTYFQNEAQLDKSGLPSDRFFAERPEGSVSTLKIQRTQQEDSAVYLCASSPHTGFNSPLHFGNGTRLTVT.

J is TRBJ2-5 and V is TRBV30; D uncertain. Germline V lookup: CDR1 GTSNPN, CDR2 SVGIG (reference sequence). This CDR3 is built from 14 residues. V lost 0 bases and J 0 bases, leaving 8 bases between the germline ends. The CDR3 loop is CAWSVRAYQETQYF. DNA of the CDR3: TGTGCCTGGAGTGTACGAGCCTACCAAGAGACCCAGTACTTC.

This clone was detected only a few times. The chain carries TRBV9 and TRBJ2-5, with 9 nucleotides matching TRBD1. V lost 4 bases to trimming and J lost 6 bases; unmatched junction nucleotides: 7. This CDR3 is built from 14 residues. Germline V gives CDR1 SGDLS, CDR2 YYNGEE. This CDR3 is CASSPGQGGQTQYF. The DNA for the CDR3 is TGTGCCAGCAGCCCGGGACAGGGAGGGCAGACCCAGTACTTC.